Described below is a single T cell receptor (beta chain) sequence and its context. The antigen remains unidentified. Each TCR beta cDNA library carried unique molecular identifiers. T cells numbering about 0.9 to 11 million yielded around 500,000 cDNA molecules. In TCRdb, the PCR reads were re-called with MiXCR into one record per CDR3 protein. The sample carries a few hundred thousand distinct CDR3 sequences, less than 40% recorded once. This CDR3 comprises 13 residues. V was shortened by 8 bases and J by 0 bases, with 8 bases between the two germline ends. From germline, CDR1 is MNHNS and CDR2 SASEGT. This specimen comes from a study of post-analysis software for immune sequencing data. The overall study: Clinical courses comprised relapsing-remitting, secondary progressive and progressive-relapsing multiple sclerosis.

Study conclusions and caveats: Comparison with controls showed significantly lower normalized Chao1 diversity in multiple sclerosis patients. Strong co-clustering by F measure was seen for same-batch samples. Included in a set of five TRBV segments more frequent in patients than controls were TRBV5-6, TRBV5-1 and TRBV20-1.

V is TRBV6-1 and J is TRBJ1-3; a weak D match, TRBD1 (5 bases). The source of this sequence is a girl aged 5 to 17 with multiple sclerosis. The material sequenced was blood. The CDR3 sequence is CASGDSSGNTIYF. CDR3 DNA: TGTGCCAGCGGAGACAGCTCTGGAAACACCATATATTTT.